These T cell receptor beta chains were read from a single sample in a study of T cells after posttransplantation cyclophosphamide. Sequenced by immunoSEQ multiplex PCR; TCRdb stores in-frame clones only, minus some. Of more than 30,000 clones listed, 75% to 95% are singletons. Material for sequencing was naive CD4+ T cells sorted from PBMCs. These receptors were collected from a woman aged 60-75 years in good health, CMV-negative, and a related stem cell transplant donor. The CDR3 runs from the conserved cysteine through the conserved F or W. Each record gives: V gene, clone size, J gene, D gene, CDR3 DNA, CDR3 protein. The D gene is left open where the match is weak. Clone size is given for some rows only: seen once, a few or many times, or a class if the clone is expanded.

>TRBV29-1|.|TRBJ2-5|.
TGCAGCGTTGAACGGGACCAAGAGACCCAGTACTTC
CSVERDQETQYF
>TRBV7-3|.|TRBJ2-3|.
TGTGCCAGCAGCCAGTCTAGCACAGATACGCAGTATTTT
CASSQSSTDTQYF
>TRBV5-1|once|TRBJ2-5|TRBD2
TGCGCCAGCAGCTTGGCCGCCGGGGGACTAGGGGAGACCCAGTACTTC
CASSLAAGGLGETQYF
>TRBV21-1|.|TRBJ2-3|.
TGTGCCAGCAGCAAAGACTCGGTACTTTTGAATACGCAGTATTTT
CASSKDSVLLNTQYF
>TRBV9|.|TRBJ1-1|.
TGTGCCAGCTCCAATAGGGGGGGGCTGAACACTGAAGCTTTCTTT
CASSNRGGLNTEAFF
>TRBV5-1|.|TRBJ2-1|TRBD2
TGCGCCAGCAGCGAGGGGACTAGCGGGAGCCATGAGCAGTTCTTC
CASSEGTSGSHEQFF
>TRBV5-1|once|TRBJ2-5|TRBD1
TGCGCCAGCGCCTTTAAGTCGACAGGGGGCCGATTGGAGACCCAGTACTTC
CASAFKSTGGRLETQYF
>TRBV9|once|TRBJ1-1|.
TGTGCCAGCAGCGTAGGGGCAGGCGTCATGAACACTGAAGCTTTCTTT
CASSVGAGVMNTEAFF
>TRBV4-3|.|TRBJ2-1|.
TGCGCCAGCAGCCAAGACGGGCAGGGGATTTCCTACAATGAGCAGTTCTTC
CASSQDGQGISYNEQFF
>TRBV5-1|.|TRBJ1-5|.
TGCGCCAGCAGTGTGGGCGACAGCCAGCCCCAGCATTTT
CASSVGDSQPQHF
>TRBV5-4|.|TRBJ2-3|TRBD1
TGTGCCAGCATCCCGGGACAGGGTATAACAGATACGCAGTATTTT
CASIPGQGITDTQYF
>TRBV19|.|TRBJ2-3|.
TGTGCCAGTAGTATAGGCCAGTTAGCCACAGATACGCAGTATTTT
CASSIGQLATDTQYF
>TRBV6-5|.|TRBJ1-3|.
TGTGCCAGCAGTGGACCGGGGGGCTCTGGAAACACCATATATTTT
CASSGPGGSGNTIYF